Listed here are 5 T cell receptor beta chains from one sample, sequenced in a study of shared clonotypes between healthy human individuals. TCRdb's copy holds only in-frame clones and misses some; the assay was immunoSEQ multiplex PCR. The table lists approximately 1,500,000 clones, 95% to 99% of them singletons. Material: naive CD4+ T cells sorted from blood. Subset noted: CD45RA+ positively selected. The receptors derive from a young man in good health.

The CDR3 nucleotides read TGTGCCAGCAGCAAAACAGGGGGGCAAGAGACCCAGTACTTC. This codes for CASSKTGGQETQYF. The J gene is TRBJ2-5, the V gene TRBV27; 8 nucleotides match TRBD1. The CDR3 contains 14 residues. Germline V gene lookup returns CDR1 MNHEY and CDR2 SMNVEV (reference sequence). V shed 6 bases and J 2 bases; nucleotides not matched to a gene: 5.

J is TRBJ2-2 and V is TRBV19, with D perhaps matching TRBD2 (6 bases). Germline loops: CDR1 LNHDA, CDR2 SQIVND (reference sequence). There are 13 residues in the CDR3. Trimming removed 7 bases from V and 5 bases from J, with 11 bases in between. Here the CDR3 reads CASTPRGTGELFF. CDR3 DNA sequence: TGTGCCAGTACCCCTCGGGGGACCGGGGAGCTGTTTTTT.

This chain links TRBV2 with TRBJ2-7, with D possibly TRBD1 on 6 matching bases. Looked up from germline, CDR1 is SNHLY and CDR2 is FYNNEI. CDR3 length: 15 residues. V was shortened by 4 bases and J by 7 bases, with 20 bases between the two germline ends. The CDR3 DNA reads as TGTGCCAGCAGTGCGGAGTTGAGGGGGAGTTGGGAGCAGTACTTC. Translated: CASSAELRGSWEQYF.

This rearrangement joins TRBV6-5 to TRBJ2-1; 8 nucleotides agree with TRBD2. V was pared by 8 bases and J by 4 bases, with 7 bases of the junction left unmatched. The V gene's germline CDR1 is MNHEY and CDR2 SVGAGI. CDR3 size: 14 residues. CDR3 DNA sequence: TGTGCCAGCGCGGTCAAGCGGGAGTACAATGAGCAGTTCTTC. It is translated as CASAVKREYNEQFF.

The rearrangement uses TRBV6-6 and TRBJ1-2; tentatively, D is TRBD1 (5 bases). V was pared by 5 bases and J by 2 bases, with 12 bases between. The CDR3 extends over 14 amino acids. Germline loops: CDR1 MNHNY, CDR2 SVGAGI (reference sequence). For the CDR3, the DNA is TGTGCCAGCAGTCCCCGGGGGGAGAACTATGGCTACACCTTC. Its protein is CASSPRGENYGYTF.